In this sample, the clone carrying this T cell receptor beta chain turned up once. Its cognate antigen is unknown. The sample is drawn from a study of cytomegalovirus exposure and HLA in healthy donors. About the research overall: Early on, a data release was issued that held roughly 80 million unique TCRs from HLA-typed donors. Study-level results: In an earlier analysis, most TCR beta V segments were productive about 87% or about 30% of the time. TCR beta chains numbering more than 150 were designated cytomegalovirus-associated.

V dropped 0 bases and J dropped 7; count of bases not matched to a gene: 11. The CDR3 has 16 amino acids. Germline CDR1 reads WNHNN; CDR2 reads SYGVQD (reference sequence). Healthy people donating bone marrow made up the donors. Primers included in the PCR were 60 Vbeta and 13 Jbeta primers. Profiled with immunoSEQ multiplex PCR; TCRdb holds only in-frame clones, not every one. The sample yields tens of thousands of clones, roughly four fifths seen once. V and J are TRBV10-1 and TRBJ2-7, with 8 bases lining up with TRBD1. The TCR was taken from a human donor in good health. Sequenced sample: PBMCs. The CDR3 DNA reads TGCGCCAGCAGTGAGTCCACCCAGGGGGCACTTCAAGAGCAGTACTTC. Amino acid sequence: CASSESTQGALQEQYF.